The 17 T cell receptor beta chains below all came from one sample that was sequenced in a study of blood T cell repertoires in COVID-19. Measured with immunoSEQ multiplex PCR; TCRdb has only the in-frame clones, and not every one. The profile covers hundreds of thousands of clones, with under 85% appearing a single time and roughly 4.2% taken by the ten largest. Sequencing used peripheral blood. The receptors here all came from a woman aged 40 to 49 with active or convalescent COVID-19.

V is TRBV6-5 and J is TRBJ1-5; no definite D call. The germline gives CDR1 MNHEY, CDR2 SVGAGI. The CDR3 runs to 16 residues. Trimming left V 2 bases short and J 4 bases short, with 15 bases between. This CDR3 reads CASSYRNGPVNQPQHF. CDR3 sequence (DNA): TGTGCCAGCAGTTACAGGAATGGGCCAGTGAATCAGCCCCAGCATTTT.

The chain links TRBV6-6 to TRBJ1-1; perhaps TRBD1 as D (5 bases). The germline CDR1 and CDR2 sequences are MNHNY and SVGAGI (reference sequence). The germline V and J ends were trimmed by 0 bases and 1 base, with 6 bases remaining between them. This CDR3 contains 14 residues. This chain's CDR3 is CASSYSGGNTEAFF. In DNA form, the CDR3 reads TGTGCCAGCAGTTACTCGGGGGGGAACACTGAAGCTTTCTTT.

A note on this clone: One end of the junction is discordant with germline, which a read error may explain. V and J are TRBV7-7 and TRBJ1-5; D might be TRBD1 (6 bases). The length of the CDR3 is 16 residues. The germline gives CDR1 SSHAT, CDR2 FNYEAQ (reference sequence). CDR3 coding DNA: TGTGCTAGCAGCTTAGTGGGACACGGGGACAATCAGCCCCAGCATTTT. It yields the protein CASSLVGHGDNQPQHF.

The table lists this clone with a count of one. V is TRBV6-5 and J is TRBJ1-2, with 8 bases lining up with TRBD1. Germline CDR1 and CDR2: MNHEY and SVGAGI. The CDR3 is made up of 13 amino acids. The ends lost 6 bases at V and 1 base at J; junction bases unmatched: 1. The CDR3, as DNA: TGTGCCAGCAGAACAGGGGGTAACTATGGCTACACCTTC. As protein: CASRTGGNYGYTF.

The chain links TRBV6-5 to TRBJ2-3; a possible D gene is TRBD1 (5 bases). Germline assignment: CDR1 MNHEY and CDR2 SVGAGI. The CDR3 has 14 amino acids. Trimming took 5 bases from V and 0 from J, leaving 9 bases between them. This CDR3 reads CASSTGDSTDTQYF. The DNA of the CDR3 is TGTGCCAGCAGTACAGGCGATAGCACAGATACGCAGTATTTT.

The chain employs TRBV27 and TRBJ1-4, with a tentative D call TRBD1 (5 bases). Per the germline V gene, CDR1 is MNHEY and CDR2 is SMNVEV (reference sequence). This CDR3 has 14 amino acids. Trimming left V 8 bases short and J 8 bases short, with 18 bases between. For the CDR3, the DNA is TGTGCCAGCCGACGAACAGGTTTCCAGGAAAAACTGTTTTTT. Protein sequence: CASRRTGFQEKLFF. The variable domain in full, with the rest retrieved from reference TRBV27 and TRBJ1-4, is EAQVTQNPRYLITVTGKKLTVTCSQNMNHEYMSWYRQDPGLGLRQIYYSMNVEVTDKGDVPEGYKVSRKEKRNFPLILESPSPNQTSLYFCASRRTGFQEKLFFGSGTQLSVL.

There are a few counts of this clone. This rearrangement joins TRBV28 to TRBJ1-6; 7 bases match TRBD1. Germline assignment: CDR1 MDHEN and CDR2 SYDVKM. This CDR3 comprises 14 residues. Germline trimming cut 3 bases from V and 9 bases from J; bases unmatched to any gene: 5. The CDR3 is CASSFHRGPSPLHF. DNA for the CDR3: TGTGCCAGCAGTTTTCACAGGGGACCTTCACCCCTCCACTTT.

The genes are TRBV6-5 and TRBJ2-7; 7 bases agree with TRBD1. Germline values: CDR1 MNHEY, CDR2 SVGAGI. The CDR3 has 13 amino acids. The V gene end was trimmed by 4 bases and the J gene end by 6 bases; junction bases not matched to a gene: 6. CDR3 loop: CASSFNRGGEQYF. The CDR3 nucleotides are TGTGCCAGCAGTTTCAACAGGGGCGGCGAGCAGTACTTC.

The chain recombines TRBV6-5 with TRBJ1-2; D unresolved. Germline assignment: CDR1 MNHEY and CDR2 SVGAGI. Trimming cost V 4 bases and J 3 bases, with 12 bases left between them. The CDR3 contains 14 residues. The CDR3 is CASSFNGAHYGYTF. CDR3 nucleotides: TGTGCCAGCAGTTTTAACGGTGCGCACTATGGCTACACCTTC.

This clone was seen just once. This chain links TRBV28 with TRBJ1-1; 12 bases line up with TRBD1. The germline V gene has CDR1 MDHEN and CDR2 SYDVKM. The CDR3 covers 16 residues. With 3 bases clipped from V and 5 bases from J, the junction kept 7 bases outside the gene matches. In DNA, the CDR3 is TGTGCCAGCAGTTTTGCGGGACAGGGGGCGCAAACTGAAGCTTTCTTT. Protein: CASSFAGQGAQTEAFF.

This chain links TRBV27 with TRBJ2-7; 9 nucleotides align to TRBD1. Germline V gene sequence: CDR1 MNHEY, CDR2 SMNVEV (reference sequence). The CDR3 runs 14 residues. V shed 2 bases and J 5 bases; nucleotides not matched to a gene: 4. DNA for the CDR3: TGTGCCAGCAGTTTAATACAGGGGGCGAACGAGCAGTACTTC. It translates to CASSLIQGANEQYF.

V is TRBV7-3 and J is TRBJ1-6, with 8 bases aligning to TRBD1. This CDR3 contains 15 residues. Losses at the gene ends were 4 bases for V and 4 bases for J; bases not matched to a gene: 3. The germline V gene has CDR1 SGHTA and CDR2 FQGTGA. CDR3 nucleotide sequence: TGTGCCAGCAGCTCGACAGGGGAGTATAATTCACCCCTCCACTTT. This sequence encodes CASSSTGEYNSPLHF.

The chain employs TRBV28 and TRBJ1-2; a weak D match, TRBD1 (5 bases). Looked up from germline, CDR1 is MDHEN and CDR2 is SYDVKM. The V gene lost 2 bases and the J gene lost 8 bases, with 9 bases spanning the gap. The CDR3 has 12 residues. CDR3 amino acids: CASSLGGDGYTF. CDR3 DNA: TGTGCCAGCAGTTTAGGAGGGGACGGCTACACCTTC.

This clone appeared once. The V call is TRBV2, the J call TRBJ2-1; D is uncertain. CDR3 length: 14 residues. CDR1 is SNHLY, CDR2 FYNNEI, per germline. Between the trimmed V and J ends, which lost 6 bases and 6 bases, there was a span of 15 bases. The DNA for the CDR3 is TGTGCCAGCAGCCCCGTTAAGCCTTTCAATGAGCAGTTCTTC. Protein: CASSPVKPFNEQFF.

V is TRBV12-3 or TRBV12-4 and J is TRBJ1-4; 8 nucleotides line up with TRBD1. The CDR3 is 13 residues long. V lost 7 bases and J lost 7; bases outside the gene matches: 5. The CDR3 nucleotides read TGTGCCAGCACCAAACAGGGGGGTGAAAAACTGTTTTTT. This gives the protein CASTKQGGEKLFF.

As regards this clone: Other DNA sequences from this sample encode an identical CDR3 as well. The V and J genes are TRBV2 and TRBJ1-3; D is ambiguous. The germline V and J ends were trimmed by 4 bases and 1 base, with 11 bases remaining between them. CDR1 SNHLY and CDR2 FYNNEI come from the germline V gene. The CDR3 extends over 15 amino acids. CDR3 residues: CASSALGGSGNTIYF. The CDR3 nucleotides are TGTGCCAGCAGTGCTCTAGGCGGATCTGGAAACACCATATATTTT.

This chain links TRBV14 with TRBJ1-6; TRBD1 matches 8 bases. V trimming: 4 bases; J trimming: 7 bases; junction bases outside the gene matches: 6. Germline lookup yields CDR1 SGHDN and CDR2 FVKESK. This CDR3 contains 15 residues. The DNA of the CDR3 is TGTGCCAGCAGCCGAGACAGGGGAGTAAATTCACCCCTCCACTTT. Translating it yields CASSRDRGVNSPLHF.